This T cell receptor (beta chain) was profiled in a study of blood T cell repertoires in COVID-19. Study information: T cells, B-cell-depleted T cells, or PBMCs provided the cDNA or gDNA that served as material.

The CDR3 has 15 residues. The germline CDR1 and CDR2 sequences are GTSNPN and SVGIG (reference sequence). Trimming left V 1 base short and J 0 bases short, with 12 bases between. Original methodology: Reference gene primer amplification gave estimated nucleated cell counts. The protocol was immunoSEQ multiplex PCR, while the TCRdb copy is restricted to in-frame clones and leaves out a portion. V and J calls and clone size are as listed in that table; D and trimming were resolved from the DNA. The sample includes about 50,000 clones, roughly 90% of them seen just once. Sequenced input: peripheral blood. This clonotype originated in a human donor in a cohort sampled during active COVID-19. This chain joins TRBV30 and TRBJ2-5; the D is unclear. CDR3 region: CAWSDLQQYQETQYF. The CDR3 DNA is TGTGCCTGGAGTGACCTACAGCAGTACCAAGAGACCCAGTACTTC.